These T cell receptor beta chains were read from a single sample in a study of shared clonotypes between healthy human individuals. Repertoires were generated with immunoSEQ multiplex PCR, while TCRdb's copy carries only in-frame clones and drops some. The sample holds approximately 710,000 clones; about 92% are singletons and the top ten take 34%. The specimen sequenced was memory CD8+ T cells from PBMCs. These receptors were collected from a man younger than 35 in good health. Some clones in this sample may be carry-over from other donors' samples. Both conserved end residues are part of each CDR3. A D gene is named only where the DNA matches it firmly. The size of a clone is reported for some rows only, either as once, few or many, or as a class for expanded clones.

V	size	D	J	DNA	CDR3
TRBV6-6	NA	NA	TRBJ2-1	TGTGCCAGCAGACCCCCGGTGGATTTGGAGCAGTTCTTC	CASRPPVDLEQFF
TRBV4-1	NA	NA	TRBJ2-7	TGCGCCAGCAGCCACTTAGTTGTGGGCGAGCAGTACTTC	CASSHLVVGEQYF
TRBV2	NA	TRBD1	TRBJ1-5	TGTGCCAGCAGGACAGGGTATAGCAATCAGCCCCAGCATTTT	CASRTGYSNQPQHF
TRBV9	NA	NA	TRBJ2-1	TGTGCCAGCAGCTTTAGCTCCTACAATGAGCAGTTCTTC	CASSFSSYNEQFF
TRBV27	many	NA	TRBJ2-7	TGTGCCAGCTCTCTCGAGGAGGGGTACGAGCAGTACTTC	CASSLEEGYEQYF
TRBV30	few	NA	TRBJ2-7	TGTGCCTGGAGTTGGGACGGGACGAGGGAGCAGTACTTC	CAWSWDGTREQYF
TRBV27	NA	NA	TRBJ1-4	TGTGCCAGCAGTTTCGACACTCCTACTGCTACTAATGAAAAACTGTTTTTT	CASSFDTPTATNEKLFF
TRBV11-2	NA	NA	TRBJ2-1	TGTGCCAGCAGCTTGGACAGCTCCTACAATGAGCAGTTCTTC	CASSLDSSYNEQFF
TRBV29-1	NA	NA	TRBJ2-7	TGCAGCGTTCCGGGGGCGGGAATTTTTGAGCAGTACTTC	CSVPGAGIFEQYF
TRBV7-6	NA	NA	TRBJ1-1	TGTGCCAGCAGCTTAAGTCGGCAGGTAGGCGCTGAAGCTTTCTTT	CASSLSRQVGAEAFF
TRBV10-3	NA	NA	TRBJ2-3	TGTGCCATCGGGGAGGACAGGCGTTCCACAGATACGCAGTATTTT	CAIGEDRRSTDTQYF
TRBV16	NA	NA	TRBJ2-1	TGTGCCAGCAGCCCCGGGCTATCCTACAATGAGCAGTTCTTC	CASSPGLSYNEQFF
TRBV5-6	NA	TRBD2	TRBJ2-7	TGTGCCAGCAGCCCAGGACTAGCGGGAATTTTGTTGTACGAGCAGTACTTC	CASSPGLAGILLYEQYF
TRBV30	NA	NA	TRBJ1-2	TGTGCCTGGATAGGTAGGAATGGCTACACCTTC	CAWIGRNGYTF
TRBV7-9	NA	TRBD1	TRBJ2-2	TGTGCCAGCAGCTTAGCGCAGGGGGCCGGGGAGCTGTTTTTT	CASSLAQGAGELFF
TRBV19	once	NA	TRBJ2-7	TGTGCCAGTAGTATAAGGGGGGACGAGTACGAGCAGTACTTC	CASSIRGDEYEQYF
TRBV29-1	NA	NA	TRBJ2-7	TGCAGCGTTGAAGATGGGCAGAACGCCTACGAGCAGTACTTC	CSVEDGQNAYEQYF